A selection of T cell receptor beta chains follows, all from one sample in a study of CD8+ T cells in alopecia areata. Sequencing was performed with immunoSEQ multiplex PCR; in TCRdb, only in-frame clones are kept and a portion is missing. The table lists around 100,000 clones, about two thirds of them singletons. Sequenced here: CD8+ T cells sorted from blood, sampled between weeks 43 and 45, from a patient treated with tofacitinib. The receptors were gathered from a human donor with alopecia areata. CDR3s include the opening cysteine and the closing phenylalanine or tryptophan. The size of a clone is reported for some rows only, either as once, few or many, or as a class for expanded clones.

j_gene | v_gene | abundance | CDR3aa
TRBJ1-2 | TRBV15 | NA | CATSRDGTAYGYTF
TRBJ2-1 | TRBV6-1 | many | CASSYVGDPNEQFF
TRBJ2-1 | TRBV29-1 | few | CSGTGGRTNEQFF
TRBJ2-2 | TRBV4-3 | NA | CASSHNEGTGELFF
TRBJ2-2 | TRBV9 | NA | CASSATSGRGTGELFF
TRBJ1-1 | TRBV7-9 | few | CASSRTGSLNTEAFF
TRBJ1-3 | TRBV7-6 | few | CASSLRLGAGNTIYF
TRBJ2-3 | TRBV29-1 | NA | CSVAGTSTDTQYF
TRBJ2-3 | TRBV30 | NA | CACLTPTGESTDTQYF
TRBJ2-1 | TRBV6-4 | NA | CASRKNGQGSSNEQFF